This passage covers 25 T cell receptor beta chains from one sample sequenced in a study of beta chain features in type 1 diabetes (dated by TCRdb to 2016 to 2018). Findings and caveats that apply to the study as a whole: Type 1 diabetes patients showed a moderate but significant shortening of TCRB CDR3 length in all four CD4+ subsets.

Library preparation was by the immunoSEQ multiplex PCR assay. All of the isolated RNA was reverse transcribed with the High Capacity cDNA Reverse Transcription Kit, so expressed TCRB transcripts were sequenced. TCRdb provides this immuneACCESS table in a form limited to in-frame rearrangements. Some clones are lacking; in checked studies, under half of them reflect an unresolved V gene, and why the rest are absent is not known. The sample includes some 160,000 clones, with roughly 9% observed a single time. Under 0.85% of the sample comes from the top ten. Their antigens are not known. The sequenced sample consisted of central memory CD4+ T cells from blood. The receptors come from a woman under 40 with type 1 diabetes.

This clone was seen many times. The chain links TRBV7-9 to TRBJ2-3, with 7 bases identical to TRBD2. The junction had 19 bases not matched to a gene; V was cut back by 6 bases and J by 1 base. Per the germline V gene, CDR1 is SEHNR and CDR2 is FQNEAQ (reference sequence). This CDR3 has 19 residues. CDR3 DNA sequence: TGTGCCAGCAGAGGCCGCTGGTATATAGCGGGCCAGGGCACAGATACGCAGTATTTT. Translation: CASRGRWYIAGQGTDTQYF. The entire variable domain, with the rest obtained from reference TRBV7-9 and TRBJ2-3, is as follows: DTGVSQNPRHKITKRGQNVTFRCDPISEHNRLYWYRQTLGQGPEFLTYFQNEAQLEKSRLLSDRFSAERPKGSFSTLEIQRTEQGDSAMYLCASRGRWYIAGQGTDTQYFGPGTRLTVL.

CDR3 DNA sequence: TGTGCCAGCAGTTCCACCCGCCTCCTCGCTAGCGGGAGGGCCTCAGAGACCCAGTACTTC. Protein: CASSSTRLLASGRASETQYF. This sequence joins TRBV28 and TRBJ2-5; 12 bases line up with TRBD2. Trimming cost V 4 bases and J 4 bases; bases outside gene matches: 19. Germline CDR1 MDHEN, CDR2 SYDVKM. This CDR3 is 20 amino acids long. Full variable domain (missing parts from reference TRBV28 and TRBJ2-5): DVKVTQSSRYLVKRTGEKVFLECVQDMDHENMFWYRQDPGLGLRLIYFSYDVKMKEKGDIPEGYSVSREKKERFSLILESASTNQTSMYLCASSSTRLLASGRASETQYFGPGTRLLVL.

As DNA, the CDR3 is TGTGCCAGCAGCCCCCTGGTAGCGGGGGACGGTGAGCAGTTCTTC. Translating it yields CASSPLVAGDGEQFF. The rearrangement joins TRBV7-2 to TRBJ2-1; 9 bases are shared with TRBD2. This CDR3 region has 15 residues. The germline V gene encodes CDR1 SGHTA and CDR2 FQGNSA. Germline trimming cut 5 bases from V and 9 bases from J; bases unmatched to any gene: 11.

There are a few counts of this clone. This chain connects TRBV5-1 to TRBJ2-7; D may be TRBD2 (6 bases). The germline CDR1 and CDR2 sequences are SGHRS and YFSETQ. V was clipped by 5 bases and J by 2 bases, with 17 bases between them. This CDR3 comprises 15 residues. The CDR3 spells CASRGGLDFTYEQYF. The DNA of the CDR3 is TGCGCCAGCAGGGGAGGTTTGGATTTCACCTACGAGCAGTACTTC.

The chain uses TRBV28 and TRBJ1-5; 9 bases match TRBD1. The germline gives CDR1 MDHEN, CDR2 SYDVKM. The length of the CDR3 is 15 residues. After removal of 6 bases from V and 5 bases from J, the junction contained 8 bases not matched to a gene. In DNA, the CDR3 is TGTGCCAGCAGCCCGCCGGGACAGGGTCATCAGCCCCAGCATTTT. Protein: CASSPPGQGHQPQHF.

This clone turned up a few times. The chain carries TRBV6-5 and TRBJ1-2; 7 bases match TRBD1. Germline loops: CDR1 MNHEY, CDR2 SVGAGI. The CDR3 spans 12 residues. Trimming took 7 bases from V and 6 from J; bases not matched to a gene: 5. The CDR3: CASKMTGNGYTF. CDR3 nucleotides: TGTGCCAGCAAGATGACAGGGAATGGCTACACCTTC.

This clone turned up a few times. The genes are TRBV7-8 and TRBJ2-7, with 7 nucleotides matching TRBD1. This CDR3 contains 15 residues. With 7 bases clipped from V and 0 bases from J, the junction kept 9 bases outside the gene matches. From germline, CDR1 is SGHVS and CDR2 FQNEAQ. This chain's CDR3 is CASTPYRTGSYEQYF. CDR3 sequence (DNA): TGTGCCAGCACCCCGTACCGGACAGGCTCCTACGAGCAGTACTTC.

The V call is TRBV2, the J call TRBJ1-1; D perhaps matches TRBD1 (5 bases). CDR3 length: 11 amino acids. Germline V gene sequence: CDR1 SNHLY, CDR2 FYNNEI. V lost 5 bases to trimming and J lost 4 bases, with 5 bases between them. CDR3 protein: CASSQGTEAFF. The CDR3 nucleotides are TGTGCCAGCAGTCAGGGCACTGAAGCTTTCTTT.

The J gene is TRBJ2-7, the V gene TRBV5-1; 8 bases fit TRBD2. J gave up 3 bases and V 0 bases, and 8 bases lay outside the gene matches. The CDR3 runs to 16 residues. Germline CDR1 and CDR2: SGHRS and YFSETQ. The DNA for the CDR3 is TGCGCCAGCAGCTTGGGACGTAGCGGGACCCTCTACGAGCAGTACTTC. This gives the protein CASSLGRSGTLYEQYF.

The V call is TRBV28, the J call TRBJ2-3; D is unclear. CDR3 length: 14 residues. V lost 3 bases to trimming and J lost 2 bases, with 9 bases between them. The germline V gene encodes CDR1 MDHEN and CDR2 SYDVKM. The CDR3 bases are TGTGCCAGCAGTTTGCCAGACTCCACAGATACGCAGTATTTT. This encodes CASSLPDSTDTQYF. Based on the CDR3 plus reference TRBV28 and TRBJ2-3, the full variable domain is DVKVTQSSRYLVKRTGEKVFLECVQDMDHENMFWYRQDPGLGLRLIYFSYDVKMKEKGDIPEGYSVSREKKERFSLILESASTNQTSMYLCASSLPDSTDTQYFGPGTRLTVL.

This clone was recorded at least ten times. This rearrangement joins TRBV9 to TRBJ2-2; possibly TRBD2 for D (6 bases). The V end was cut by 5 bases, the J end by 6 bases, with 20 bases between. The CDR3 is 16 residues long. Germline CDR1 and CDR2: SGDLS and YYNGEE. CDR3 coding DNA: TGTGCCAGCAGGGGAAGGTACAGCGGGCGTGCCGGGGAGCTGTTTTTT. Residues: CASRGRYSGRAGELFF. The complete variable domain, with remaining parts taken from reference TRBV9 and TRBJ2-2, reads DSGVTQTPKHLITATGQRVTLRCSPRSGDLSVYWYQQSLDQGLQFLIQYYNGEERAKGNILERFSAQQFPDLHSELNLSSLELGDSALYFCASRGRYSGRAGELFFGEGSRLTVL.

Only a few counts were recorded for this clone. V usage is TRBV27 and J usage is TRBJ2-5, with D possibly TRBD2 on 5 matching bases. Trimming stripped 2 bases from V and 5 bases from J, with 18 bases between. In germline, CDR1 is MNHEY, CDR2 SMNVEV (reference sequence). The CDR3 is made up of 16 amino acids. The CDR3 DNA follows: TGTGCCAGCAGTTTAGGGTTGGCTCGGGGTGTTGAGACCCAGTACTTC. Translated, it gives CASSLGLARGVETQYF.

This clone turned up a few times. This rearrangement joins TRBV7-2 to TRBJ2-1; TRBD2 agrees at 9 bases. J gave up 5 bases and V 4 bases, and 6 bases lay outside the gene matches. This CDR3 contains 15 residues. Germline CDR1 and CDR2: SGHTA and FQGNSA. The CDR3, as DNA: TGTGCCAGCAGCTACCGGGTAGCGGGAGACAATGAGCAGTTCTTC. This translates into CASSYRVAGDNEQFF.

CDR3 in amino acids: CSVTGGALQPQHF. The CDR3 DNA reads TGCAGCGTGACGGGGGGGGCCTTGCAGCCCCAGCATTTT. The chain has TRBV29-1 and TRBJ1-5; D is perhaps TRBD1 (6 bases). CDR3 length: 13 residues. V was trimmed by 6 bases and J by 7 bases, leaving 16 bases between them. Germline lookup yields CDR1 SQVTM and CDR2 ANQGSEA.

This clone was observed a handful of times. The J gene is TRBJ2-4, the V gene TRBV19; 8 nucleotides match TRBD1. The J segment lost 10 bases and the V segment lost 7 bases, leaving 9 bases of the junction unmatched. CDR3 size: 13 residues. The germline gives CDR1 LNHDA, CDR2 SQIVND (reference sequence). The CDR3 region is CASNGQGEYIQYF. The CDR3 region has the DNA TGTGCCAGTAACGGACAGGGAGAGTATATTCAGTACTTC. Looking up the rest from reference TRBV19 and TRBJ2-4 gives the full variable domain: DGGITQSPKYLFRKEGQNVTLSCEQNLNHDAMYWYRQDPGQGLRLIYYSQIVNDFQKGDIAEGYSVSREKKESFPLTVTSAQKNPTAFYLCASNGQGEYIQYFGAGTRLSVL.

This clone was seen only a few times. This chain connects TRBV30 to TRBJ2-7; 8 bases are shared with TRBD1. V shed 4 bases, J shed 2 bases, and the junction held 7 bases outside the gene matches. The germline V gene has CDR1 GTSNPN and CDR2 SVGIG (reference sequence). The CDR3 runs 14 residues. The CDR3, as DNA: TGTGCCTGGAACGGACAGGGCCGACCCTACGAGCAGTACTTC. Protein product: CAWNGQGRPYEQYF. The whole variable domain, filled in from reference TRBV30 and TRBJ2-7, reads SQTIHQWPATLVQPVGSPLSLECTVEGTSNPNLYWYRQAAGRGLQLLFYSVGIGQISSEVPQNLSASRPQDRQFILSSKKLLLSDSGFYLCAWNGQGRPYEQYFGPGTRLTVT.

This clone was seen a few times. The V gene is TRBV11-2, the J gene TRBJ2-5; 9 positions match TRBD1. Germline CDR1 reads SGHAT; CDR2 reads FQNNGV. V was pared by 5 bases and J by 2 bases, with 9 bases of the junction left unmatched. The CDR3 has 16 amino acids. CDR3 sequence: CASSLGPGTGQETQYF. In DNA, the CDR3 is TGTGCCAGCAGCCTAGGTCCCGGGACAGGGCAAGAGACCCAGTACTTC.

The chain recombines TRBV15 with TRBJ1-4, with a weak D call TRBD1 (5 bases). The CDR3 has 15 residues. The V gene lost 3 bases and the J gene lost 6 bases, with 14 bases spanning the gap. Germline values: CDR1 LNHNV, CDR2 YYDKDF (reference sequence). Here the CDR3 DNA reads TGTGCCACCAGCAGTTTACAGGAATCTCATGAAAAACTGTTTTTT. It yields the protein CATSSLQESHEKLFF.

This clone was counted between two and nine times. This CDR3 is also generated by other DNA sequences in the sample. The chain carries TRBV28 and TRBJ2-1; 10 bases fit TRBD2. Germline values: CDR1 MDHEN, CDR2 SYDVKM. The length of the CDR3 is 16 residues. V lost 6 bases and J lost 4; bases outside the gene matches: 9. CDR3 DNA: TGTGCCAGCAGCCCGACTTTAGCGGGAGGATACAATGAGCAGTTCTTC. Translating it yields CASSPTLAGGYNEQFF.

The chain links TRBV30 to TRBJ1-2, with D hard to call. The CDR3 is 12 residues long. The V end lost 0 bases, the J end lost 4 bases, and 6 bases lay between the germline ends. Germline V gene sequence: CDR1 GTSNPN, CDR2 SVGIG (reference sequence). This chain's CDR3 is CAWSVQFYGYTF. Here the CDR3 DNA reads TGTGCCTGGAGTGTACAGTTCTATGGCTACACCTTC.

This clone showed up just a few times. The same CDR3 also results from other DNA sequences found in this sample. This chain uses TRBV30 with TRBJ2-7; the D is unclear. The CDR3 consists of 14 residues. Germline values: CDR1 GTSNPN, CDR2 SVGIG (reference sequence). V shed 0 bases and J shed 0 bases, with 9 bases lying between them. CDR3 nucleotides: TGTGCCTGGAGTGTAGGCGGTCTCTCCTACGAGCAGTACTTC. Translated, it gives CAWSVGGLSYEQYF.

The gene calls are TRBV18 and TRBJ2-7; TRBD1 matches 7 bases. The CDR3 extends over 16 amino acids. CDR1 is KGHSH and CDR2 is LQKENI in the germline V gene. V lost 6 bases and J lost 2; bases outside the gene matches: 13. CDR3 loop: CASSQSYLTGTYEQYF. The CDR3 DNA reads TGTGCCAGCTCGCAGAGCTACCTGACAGGGACCTACGAGCAGTACTTC.

This chain connects TRBV19 to TRBJ1-5, with D maybe TRBD1 (5 bases). This CDR3 has 15 residues. Germline CDR1 and CDR2: LNHDA and SQIVND (reference sequence). V was shortened by 3 bases and J by 5 bases, with 14 bases between the two germline ends. DNA for the CDR3: TGTGCCAGTAGTATTAGGCAGGGCCGCGATCAGCCCCAGCATTTT. It codes for CASSIRQGRDQPQHF.

This clone was seen a handful of times. J is TRBJ2-5 and V is TRBV5-4; TRBD1 aligns across 7 bases. The CDR3 has 15 residues. After removal of 4 bases from V and 2 bases from J, the junction contained 8 bases not matched to a gene. Germline V CDR1 and CDR2: SGHNT, YYREEE (reference sequence). This chain's CDR3 is CASSPNPGQQETQYF. The CDR3 bases are TGTGCCAGCAGCCCAAACCCGGGACAGCAAGAGACCCAGTACTTC.

This rearrangement joins TRBV28 to TRBJ2-5; D possibly corresponds to TRBD1 (5 bases). This CDR3 has 12 amino acids. The germline CDR1 and CDR2 sequences are MDHEN and SYDVKM. The germline V and J ends were trimmed by 6 bases and 7 bases, with 12 bases remaining between them. CDR3 sequence (DNA): TGTGCCAGCAGAAACTCGCAGGGGACCCAGTACTTC. Translated: CASRNSQGTQYF.